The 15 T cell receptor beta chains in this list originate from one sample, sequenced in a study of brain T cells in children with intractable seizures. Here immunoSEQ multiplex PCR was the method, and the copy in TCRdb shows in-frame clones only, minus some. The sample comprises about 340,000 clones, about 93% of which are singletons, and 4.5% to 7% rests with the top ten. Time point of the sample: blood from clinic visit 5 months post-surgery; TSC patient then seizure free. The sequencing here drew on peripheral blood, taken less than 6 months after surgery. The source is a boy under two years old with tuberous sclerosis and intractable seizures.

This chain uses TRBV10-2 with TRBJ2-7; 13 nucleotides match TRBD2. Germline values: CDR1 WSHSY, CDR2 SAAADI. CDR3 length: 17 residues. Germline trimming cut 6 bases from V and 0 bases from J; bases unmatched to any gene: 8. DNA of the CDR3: TGCGCCAGCAGCCCGGGACTAGCGGGGTGGGACTCCTACGAGCAGTACTTC. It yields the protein CASSPGLAGWDSYEQYF.

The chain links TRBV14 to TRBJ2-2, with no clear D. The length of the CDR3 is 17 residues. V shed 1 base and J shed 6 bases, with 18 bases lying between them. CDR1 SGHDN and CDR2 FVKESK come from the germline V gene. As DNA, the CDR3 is TGTGCCAGCAGCCAAGGAAGTCTGAGGCGGTTTTCCGGGGAGCTGTTTTTT. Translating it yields CASSQGSLRRFSGELFF.

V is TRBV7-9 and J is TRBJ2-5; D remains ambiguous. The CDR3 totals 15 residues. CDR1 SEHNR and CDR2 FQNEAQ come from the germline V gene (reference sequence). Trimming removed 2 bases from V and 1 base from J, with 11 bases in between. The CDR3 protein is CASSLRAVPQETQYF. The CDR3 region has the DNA TGTGCCAGCAGCTTACGGGCAGTACCCCAAGAGACCCAGTACTTC. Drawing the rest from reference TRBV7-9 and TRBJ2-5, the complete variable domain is DTGVSQNPRHKITKRGQNVTFRCDPISEHNRLYWYRQTLGQGPEFLTYFQNEAQLEKSRLLSDRFSAERPKGSFSTLEIQRTEQGDSAMYLCASSLRAVPQETQYFGPGTRLLVL.

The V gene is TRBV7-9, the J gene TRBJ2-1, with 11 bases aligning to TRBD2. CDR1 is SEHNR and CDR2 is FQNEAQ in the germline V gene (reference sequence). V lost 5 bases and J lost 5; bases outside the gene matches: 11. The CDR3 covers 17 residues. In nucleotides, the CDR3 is TGTGCCAGCAGCCCTCATTTAGCGGGAGGGCCCAACAATGAGCAGTTCTTC. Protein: CASSPHLAGGPNNEQFF. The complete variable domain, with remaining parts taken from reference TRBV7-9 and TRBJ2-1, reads DTGVSQNPRHKITKRGQNVTFRCDPISEHNRLYWYRQTLGQGPEFLTYFQNEAQLEKSRLLSDRFSAERPKGSFSTLEIQRTEQGDSAMYLCASSPHLAGGPNNEQFFGPGTRLTVL.

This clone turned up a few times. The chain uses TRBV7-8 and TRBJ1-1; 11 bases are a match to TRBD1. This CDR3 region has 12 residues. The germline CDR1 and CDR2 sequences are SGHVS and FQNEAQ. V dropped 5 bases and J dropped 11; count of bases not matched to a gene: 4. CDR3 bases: TGTGCCAGCAGCCAGGACAGGGGGCCGGCTTTCTTT. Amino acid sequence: CASSQDRGPAFF.

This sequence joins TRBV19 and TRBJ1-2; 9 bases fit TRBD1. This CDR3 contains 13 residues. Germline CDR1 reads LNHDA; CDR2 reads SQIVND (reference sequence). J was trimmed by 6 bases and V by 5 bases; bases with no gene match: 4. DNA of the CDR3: TGTGCCAGTAGTCGAACAGGGGGCGATGGCTACACCTTC. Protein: CASSRTGGDGYTF.

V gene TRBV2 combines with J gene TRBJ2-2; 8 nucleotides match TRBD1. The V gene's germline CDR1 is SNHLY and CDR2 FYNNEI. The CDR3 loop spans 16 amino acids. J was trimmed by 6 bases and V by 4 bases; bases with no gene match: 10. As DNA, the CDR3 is TGTGCCAGCAGTGCTCGACAGGGGAAAGGGGCCGGGGAGCTGTTTTTT. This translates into CASSARQGKGAGELFF. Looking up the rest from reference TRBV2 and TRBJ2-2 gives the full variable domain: EPEVTQTPSHQVTQMGQEVILRCVPISNHLYFYWYRQILGQKVEFLVSFYNNEISEKSEIFDDQFSVERPDGSNFTLKIRSTKLEDSAMYFCASSARQGKGAGELFFGEGSRLTVL.

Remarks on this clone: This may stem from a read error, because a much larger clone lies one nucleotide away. DNA of the CDR3: TGTGCCAGCAGCTTACAGGGGGCTGGAGAAAAACTGTTTTTT. Translating gives CASSLQGAGEKLFF. The chain joins TRBV5-4 to TRBJ1-4; 9 positions match TRBD1. The CDR3 runs 14 residues. Germline CDR1 reads SGHNT; CDR2 reads YYREEE (reference sequence). Trimming cost V 2 bases and J 8 bases; bases outside gene matches: 4. The full variable domain, in which reference TRBV5-4 and TRBJ1-4 provide the parts outside the CDR3, is ETGVTQSPTHLIKTRGQQVTLRCSSQSGHNTVSWYQQALGQGPQFIFQYYREEENGRGNFPPRFSGLQFPNYSSELNVNALELDDSALYLCASSLQGAGEKLFFGSGTQLSVL.

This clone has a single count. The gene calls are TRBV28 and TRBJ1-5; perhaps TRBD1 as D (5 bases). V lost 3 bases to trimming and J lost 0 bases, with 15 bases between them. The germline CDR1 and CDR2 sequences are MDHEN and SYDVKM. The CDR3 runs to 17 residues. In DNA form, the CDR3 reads TGTGCCAGCAGTTTTGGGGCAGGATGGCATAGCAATCAGCCCCAGCATTTT. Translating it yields CASSFGAGWHSNQPQHF. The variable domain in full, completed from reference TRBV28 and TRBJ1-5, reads DVKVTQSSRYLVKRTGEKVFLECVQDMDHENMFWYRQDPGLGLRLIYFSYDVKMKEKGDIPEGYSVSREKKERFSLILESASTNQTSMYLCASSFGAGWHSNQPQHFGDGTRLSIL.

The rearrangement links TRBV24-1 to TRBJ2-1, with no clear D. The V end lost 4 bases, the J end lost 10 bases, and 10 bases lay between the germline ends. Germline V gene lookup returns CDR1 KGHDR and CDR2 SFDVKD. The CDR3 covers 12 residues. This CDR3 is CATSENREEQFF. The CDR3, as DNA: TGTGCCACCAGTGAGAACAGAGAGGAGCAGTTCTTC.

The CDR3 reads CASSQDRELAGSSYEQYF. CDR3 nucleotide sequence: TGTGCCAGCAGCCAAGATCGGGAGCTAGCGGGCTCCTCGTACGAGCAGTACTTC. The chain couples TRBV3-1 (or the pseudogene TRBV3-2) to TRBJ2-7; TRBD2 matches at 8 bases. V was pared by 0 bases and J by 4 bases, with 14 bases of the junction left unmatched. CDR3 length equals 18 residues. In germline, CDR1 is LGHDT, CDR2 YNNKEL (reference sequence).

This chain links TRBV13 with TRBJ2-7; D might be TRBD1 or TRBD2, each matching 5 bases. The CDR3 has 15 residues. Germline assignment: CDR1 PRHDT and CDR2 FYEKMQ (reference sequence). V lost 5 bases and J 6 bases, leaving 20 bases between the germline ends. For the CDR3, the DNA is TGTGCCAGCAGCCCCCCCAGCCAGGGACGCCTCGAGCAGTACTTC. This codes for CASSPPSQGRLEQYF.

The CDR3 sequence is CSADITSGYTF. CDR3 DNA sequence: TGCAGTGCTGATATCACGAGCGGCTACACCTTC. J is TRBJ1-2 and V is TRBV20-1; D unclear. Germline values: CDR1 DFQATT, CDR2 SNEGSKA (reference sequence). The V end was cut by 5 bases, the J end by 8 bases, with 12 bases between. The CDR3 extends over 11 amino acids.

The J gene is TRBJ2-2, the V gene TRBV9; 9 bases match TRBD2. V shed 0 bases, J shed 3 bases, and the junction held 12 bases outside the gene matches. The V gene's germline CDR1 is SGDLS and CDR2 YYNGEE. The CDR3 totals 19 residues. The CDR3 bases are TGTGCCAGCAGCGTAGATGGGGAGTTCGGCGGGAGGGACACCGGGGAGCTGTTTTTT. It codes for CASSVDGEFGGRDTGELFF.

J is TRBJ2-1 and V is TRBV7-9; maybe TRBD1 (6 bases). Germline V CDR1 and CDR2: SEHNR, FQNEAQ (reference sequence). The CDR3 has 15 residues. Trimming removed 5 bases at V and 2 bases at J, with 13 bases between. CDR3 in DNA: TGTGCCAGCAGCCTGTGGGGGACAACCTACAATGAGCAGTTCTTC. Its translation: CASSLWGTTYNEQFF.